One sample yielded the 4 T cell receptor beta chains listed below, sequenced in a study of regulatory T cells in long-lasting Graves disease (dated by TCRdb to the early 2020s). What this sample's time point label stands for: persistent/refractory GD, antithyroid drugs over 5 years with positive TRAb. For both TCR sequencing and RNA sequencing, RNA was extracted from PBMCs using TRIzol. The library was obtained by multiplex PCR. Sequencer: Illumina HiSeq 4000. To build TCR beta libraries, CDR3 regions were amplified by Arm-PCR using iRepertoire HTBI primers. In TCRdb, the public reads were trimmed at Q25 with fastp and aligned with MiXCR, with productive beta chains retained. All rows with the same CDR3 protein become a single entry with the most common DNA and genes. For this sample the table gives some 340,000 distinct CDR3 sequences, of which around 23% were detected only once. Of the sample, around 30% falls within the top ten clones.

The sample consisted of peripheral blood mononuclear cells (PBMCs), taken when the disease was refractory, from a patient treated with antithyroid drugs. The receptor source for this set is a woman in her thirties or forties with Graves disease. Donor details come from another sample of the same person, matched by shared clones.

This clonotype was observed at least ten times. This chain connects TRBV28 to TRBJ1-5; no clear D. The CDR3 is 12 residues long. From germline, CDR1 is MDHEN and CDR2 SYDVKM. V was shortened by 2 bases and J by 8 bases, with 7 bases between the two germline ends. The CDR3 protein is CASSLPPEPQHF. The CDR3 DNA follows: TGTGCCAGCAGTTTACCCCCAGAGCCCCAGCATTTT.

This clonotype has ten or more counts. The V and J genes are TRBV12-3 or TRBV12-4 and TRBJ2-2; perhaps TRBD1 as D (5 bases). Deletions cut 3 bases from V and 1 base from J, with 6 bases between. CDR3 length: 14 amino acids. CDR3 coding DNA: TGTGCCAGCAGTTTGCAGGGGAACACCGGGGAGCTGTTTTTT. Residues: CASSLQGNTGELFF.

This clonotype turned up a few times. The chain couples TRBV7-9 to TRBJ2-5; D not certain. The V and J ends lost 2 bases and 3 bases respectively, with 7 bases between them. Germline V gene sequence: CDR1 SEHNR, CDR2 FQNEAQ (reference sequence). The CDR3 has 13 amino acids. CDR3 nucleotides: TGTGCCAGCAGCTTATCTTATGAAGAGACCCAGTACTTC. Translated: CASSLSYEETQYF.

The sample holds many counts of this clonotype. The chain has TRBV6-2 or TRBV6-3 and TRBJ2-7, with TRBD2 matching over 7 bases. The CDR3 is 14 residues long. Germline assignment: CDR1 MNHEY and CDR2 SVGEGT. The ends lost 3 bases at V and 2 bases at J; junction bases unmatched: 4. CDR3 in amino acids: CASSYGGSTYEQYF. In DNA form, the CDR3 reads TGTGCCAGCAGTTATGGCGGGAGTACCTACGAGCAGTACTTC.